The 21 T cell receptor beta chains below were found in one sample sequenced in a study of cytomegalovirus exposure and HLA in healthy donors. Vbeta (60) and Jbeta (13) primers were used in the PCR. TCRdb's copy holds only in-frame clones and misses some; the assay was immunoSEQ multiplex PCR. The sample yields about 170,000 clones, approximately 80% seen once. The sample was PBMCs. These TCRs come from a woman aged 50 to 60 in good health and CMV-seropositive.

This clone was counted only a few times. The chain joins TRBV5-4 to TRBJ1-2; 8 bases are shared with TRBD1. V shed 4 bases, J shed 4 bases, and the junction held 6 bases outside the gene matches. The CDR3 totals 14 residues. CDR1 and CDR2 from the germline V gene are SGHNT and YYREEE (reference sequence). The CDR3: CASSPRDRGYGYTF. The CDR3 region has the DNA TGTGCCAGCAGCCCCCGAGACAGGGGCTATGGCTACACCTTC.

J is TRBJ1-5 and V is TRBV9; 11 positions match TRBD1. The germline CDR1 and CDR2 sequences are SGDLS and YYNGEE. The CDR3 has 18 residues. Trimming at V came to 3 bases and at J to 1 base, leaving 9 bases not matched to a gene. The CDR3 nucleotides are TGTGCCAGCAGCGCCGGACAGGGGGCGGAATTCAGCAATCAGCCCCAGCATTTT. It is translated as CASSAGQGAEFSNQPQHF.

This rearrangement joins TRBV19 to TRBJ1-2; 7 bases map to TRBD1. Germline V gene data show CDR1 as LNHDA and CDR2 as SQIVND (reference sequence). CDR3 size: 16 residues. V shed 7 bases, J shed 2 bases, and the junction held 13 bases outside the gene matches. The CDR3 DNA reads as TGTGCCAGTACCCTAGACGGCTCCAGGGGGAACTATGGCTACACCTTC. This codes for CASTLDGSRGNYGYTF.

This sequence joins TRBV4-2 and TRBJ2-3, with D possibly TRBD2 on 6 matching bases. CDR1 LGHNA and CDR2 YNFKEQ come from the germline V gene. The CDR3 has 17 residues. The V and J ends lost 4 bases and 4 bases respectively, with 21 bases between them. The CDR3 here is CASSRMPLGGDPDTQYF. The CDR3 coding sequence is TGTGCCAGCAGCCGTATGCCCCTAGGAGGGGATCCAGATACGCAGTATTTT.

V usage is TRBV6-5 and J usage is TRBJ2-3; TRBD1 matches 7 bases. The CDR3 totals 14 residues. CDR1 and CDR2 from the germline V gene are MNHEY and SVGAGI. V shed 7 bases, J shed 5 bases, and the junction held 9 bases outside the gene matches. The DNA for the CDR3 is TGTGCCAGCACTCCACCACAGGGGCAAGATACGCAGTATTTT. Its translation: CASTPPQGQDTQYF.

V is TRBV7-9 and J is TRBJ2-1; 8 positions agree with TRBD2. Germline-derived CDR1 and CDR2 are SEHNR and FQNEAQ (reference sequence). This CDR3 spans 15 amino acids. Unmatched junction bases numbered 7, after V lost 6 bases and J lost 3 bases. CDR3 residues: CASSNQREIYNEQFF. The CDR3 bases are TGTGCCAGCAGTAACCAGCGGGAGATCTACAATGAGCAGTTCTTC.

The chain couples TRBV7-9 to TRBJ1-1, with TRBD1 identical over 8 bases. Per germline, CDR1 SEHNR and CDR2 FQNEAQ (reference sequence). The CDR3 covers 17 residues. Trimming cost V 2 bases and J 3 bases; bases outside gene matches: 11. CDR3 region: CASSLWQGAGGYTEAFF. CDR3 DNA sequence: TGTGCCAGCAGCTTATGGCAAGGGGCAGGGGGCTACACTGAAGCTTTCTTT. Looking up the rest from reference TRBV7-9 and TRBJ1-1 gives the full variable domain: DTGVSQNPRHKITKRGQNVTFRCDPISEHNRLYWYRQTLGQGPEFLTYFQNEAQLEKSRLLSDRFSAERPKGSFSTLEIQRTEQGDSAMYLCASSLWQGAGGYTEAFFGQGTRLTVV.

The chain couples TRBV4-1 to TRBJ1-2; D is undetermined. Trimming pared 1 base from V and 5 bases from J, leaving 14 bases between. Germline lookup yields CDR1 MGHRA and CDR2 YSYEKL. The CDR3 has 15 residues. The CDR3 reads CASSQGRGQWYGYTF. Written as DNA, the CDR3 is TGCGCCAGCAGCCAAGGTCGGGGTCAGTGGTATGGCTACACCTTC.

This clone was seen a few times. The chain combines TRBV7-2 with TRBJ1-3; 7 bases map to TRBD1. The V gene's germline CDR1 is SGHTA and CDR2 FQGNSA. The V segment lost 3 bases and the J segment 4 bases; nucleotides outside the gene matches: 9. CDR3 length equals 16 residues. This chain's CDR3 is CASSFGQVKGGNTIYF. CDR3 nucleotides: TGTGCCAGCAGCTTTGGACAGGTCAAGGGGGGAAACACCATATATTTT.

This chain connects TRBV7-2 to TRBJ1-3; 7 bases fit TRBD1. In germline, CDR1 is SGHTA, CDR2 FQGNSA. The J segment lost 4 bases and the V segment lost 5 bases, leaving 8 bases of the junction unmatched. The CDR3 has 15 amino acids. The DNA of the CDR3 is TGTGCCAGCAGCCGAAACAGGGGTACAGGAAACACCATATATTTT. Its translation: CASSRNRGTGNTIYF.

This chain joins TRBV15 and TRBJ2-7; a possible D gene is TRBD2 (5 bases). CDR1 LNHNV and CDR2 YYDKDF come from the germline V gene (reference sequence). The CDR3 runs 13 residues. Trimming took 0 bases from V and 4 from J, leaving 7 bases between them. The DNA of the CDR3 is TGTGCCACCAGCAGAGATCGGGAATACGAGCAGTACTTC. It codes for CATSRDREYEQYF.

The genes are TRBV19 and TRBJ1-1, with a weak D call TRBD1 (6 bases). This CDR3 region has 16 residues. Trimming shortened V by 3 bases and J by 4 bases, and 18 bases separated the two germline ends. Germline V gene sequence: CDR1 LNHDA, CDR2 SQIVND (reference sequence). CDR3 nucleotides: TGTGCCAGTAGTATTTTGACCCCATCACAGGGCACTGAAGCTTTCTTT. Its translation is CASSILTPSQGTEAFF.

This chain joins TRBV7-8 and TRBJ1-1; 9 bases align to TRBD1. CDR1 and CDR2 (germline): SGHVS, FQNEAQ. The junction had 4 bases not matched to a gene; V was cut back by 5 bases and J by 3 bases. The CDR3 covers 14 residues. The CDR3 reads CASSLTGGDTEAFF. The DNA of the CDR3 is TGTGCCAGCAGCCTTACAGGGGGCGACACTGAAGCTTTCTTT.

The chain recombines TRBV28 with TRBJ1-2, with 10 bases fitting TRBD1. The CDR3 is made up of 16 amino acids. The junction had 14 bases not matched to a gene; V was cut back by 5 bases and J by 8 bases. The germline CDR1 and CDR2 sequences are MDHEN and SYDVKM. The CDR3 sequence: CASSIPLGQGYEGYTF. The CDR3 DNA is TGTGCCAGCAGTATTCCTTTGGGACAGGGGTATGAAGGCTACACCTTC.

In DNA, the CDR3 is TGTGCCAGCAGCCGAGGGGGCCCCCCCACTGAAGCTTTCTTT. This encodes CASSRGGPPTEAFF. The rearrangement joins TRBV11-3 to TRBJ1-1; 7 nucleotides line up with TRBD1. The germline gives CDR1 SGHNT, CDR2 YENEEA. CDR3 length: 14 residues. Trimming removed 5 bases from V and 4 bases from J; junction bases left unmatched: 7.

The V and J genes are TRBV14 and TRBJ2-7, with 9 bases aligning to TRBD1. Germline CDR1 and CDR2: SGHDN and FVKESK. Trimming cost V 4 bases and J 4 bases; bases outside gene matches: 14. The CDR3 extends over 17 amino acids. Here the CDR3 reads CASSLKPGQGGSYEQYF. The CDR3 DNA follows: TGTGCCAGCAGCCTCAAACCGGGACAGGGCGGAAGTTACGAGCAGTACTTC.

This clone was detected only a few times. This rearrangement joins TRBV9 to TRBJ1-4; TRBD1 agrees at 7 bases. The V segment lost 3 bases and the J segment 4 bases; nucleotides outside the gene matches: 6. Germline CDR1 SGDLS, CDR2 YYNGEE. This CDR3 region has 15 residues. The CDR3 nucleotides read TGTGCCAGCAGCGCCGCGACAGGGAGTAATGAAAAACTGTTTTTT. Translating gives CASSAATGSNEKLFF.

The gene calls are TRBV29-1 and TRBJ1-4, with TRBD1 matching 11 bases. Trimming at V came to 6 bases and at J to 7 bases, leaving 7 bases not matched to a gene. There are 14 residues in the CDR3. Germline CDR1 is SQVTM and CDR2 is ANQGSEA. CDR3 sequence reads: CSVEDRGRSEKLFF. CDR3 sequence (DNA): TGCAGCGTGGAGGACAGGGGGCGGAGTGAAAAACTGTTTTTT.

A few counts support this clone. In DNA, the CDR3 is TGTGCCAGCAGCCGGAGGTTTAGCGGTAACTACGAGCAGTACTTC. Translated, it gives CASSRRFSGNYEQYF. The gene calls are TRBV6-5 and TRBJ2-7; TRBD2 is a possible D gene (6 bases). Trimming cost V 6 bases and J 3 bases, with 18 bases left between them. Germline CDR1 is MNHEY and CDR2 is SVGAGI. This CDR3 region has 15 residues.

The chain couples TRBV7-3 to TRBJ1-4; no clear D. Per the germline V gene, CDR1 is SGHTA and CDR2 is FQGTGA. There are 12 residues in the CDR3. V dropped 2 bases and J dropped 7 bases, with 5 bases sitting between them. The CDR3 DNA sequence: TGTGCCAGCAGCTTAGGGCGTGAAAAACTGTTTTTT. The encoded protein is CASSLGREKLFF.

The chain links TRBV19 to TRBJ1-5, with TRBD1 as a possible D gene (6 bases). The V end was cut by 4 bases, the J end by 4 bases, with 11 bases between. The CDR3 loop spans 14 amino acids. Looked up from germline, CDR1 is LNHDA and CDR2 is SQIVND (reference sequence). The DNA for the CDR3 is TGTGCCAGTAGTAGGACAGACCGGAATCAGCCCCAGCATTTT. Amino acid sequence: CASSRTDRNQPQHF.